Below, 22 T cell receptor beta chains from the same sample are listed, as sequenced in a study of OX40 agonist ivuxolimab in advanced cancers. Profiling relied on immunoSEQ multiplex PCR, and the TCRdb table lists in-frame clones only, not all of them. The data show 48,000 or so clones, 94% seen once. This material consisted of CD4+ or CD8+ T cells sorted from blood, taken in a trial of the OX40 agonist ivuxolimab. These receptors were collected from an adult with an advanced solid tumor such as melanoma, head and neck, liver or kidney cancer.

This clone appeared a single time. V and J are TRBV19 and TRBJ2-3; D gene unclear. The germline V gene has CDR1 LNHDA and CDR2 SQIVND (reference sequence). V was pared by 4 bases and J by 6 bases, with 11 bases between. This CDR3 comprises 13 residues. Here the CDR3 reads CASSTSPRDTQYF. The CDR3 DNA is TGTGCCAGTAGTACAAGCCCCAGGGATACGCAGTATTTT.

The gene calls are TRBV6-1 and TRBJ2-5; TRBD2 is a possible D gene (5 bases). The assigned J gene may be wrong: the sequence end matches TRBJ2-7 better. The CDR3 sequence is 11 residues long. CDR1 is MNHNS, CDR2 SASEGT, per germline. The CDR3 DNA reads as TGTGCCAGCGAGGGTGGGTACGAGCAGTACTTC. Translating gives CASEGGYEQYF.

The genes are TRBV28 and TRBJ2-7; 7 bases agree with TRBD1. The trim removed 0 bases at V and 2 bases at J, leaving 1 base unmatched. This CDR3 spans 14 amino acids. Germline CDR1 and CDR2: MDHEN and SYDVKM. Written as DNA, the CDR3 is TGTGCCAGCAGTTTATGGACAGGGACCTACGAGCAGTACTTC. Its protein is CASSLWTGTYEQYF.

The J gene is TRBJ2-7, the V gene TRBV27; 11 bases match TRBD1. Per germline, CDR1 MNHEY and CDR2 SMNVEV (reference sequence). The CDR3 is 15 residues long. The trim removed 6 bases at V and 1 base at J, leaving 5 bases unmatched. CDR3 nucleotide sequence: TGTGCCAGCAGCCGGGGACAGGGGGGTTCCTACGAGCAGTACTTC. Translation gives CASSRGQGGSYEQYF.

This chain connects TRBV7-6 to TRBJ2-7; possibly TRBD2 for D (5 bases). The CDR3 length is 14 residues. The V and J ends lost 1 base and 5 bases respectively, with 12 bases between them. In germline, CDR1 is SGHVS, CDR2 FNYEAQ. In DNA, the CDR3 is TGTGCCAGCAGCTTAGTGGCCGGGATGGACGAGCAGTACTTC. Encoded protein: CASSLVAGMDEQYF. Based on the CDR3 plus reference TRBV7-6 and TRBJ2-7, the full variable domain is GAGVSQSPRYKVTKRGQDVALRCDPISGHVSLYWYRQALGQGPEFLTYFNYEAQQDKSGLPNDRFSAERPEGSISTLTIQRTEQRDSAMYRCASSLVAGMDEQYFGPGTRLTVT.

This clone showed up just once. The J gene is TRBJ2-2, the V gene TRBV7-8; no reliable D call. This CDR3 is 12 amino acids long. Trimming stripped 4 bases from V and 3 bases from J, with 3 bases between. The V gene's germline CDR1 is SGHVS and CDR2 FQNEAQ. The CDR3 sequence: CASSWYTGELFF. The CDR3 region has the DNA TGTGCCAGCAGCTGGTACACCGGGGAGCTGTTTTTT.

The gene calls are TRBV28 and TRBJ1-5; possibly TRBD1 for D (6 bases). The germline V gene encodes CDR1 MDHEN and CDR2 SYDVKM. V was pared by 5 bases and J by 6 bases, with 20 bases between. The CDR3 is 16 residues long. The CDR3 reads CASSKERVGASQPQHF. CDR3 coding DNA: TGTGCCAGCAGTAAAGAGAGAGTGGGGGCGAGTCAGCCCCAGCATTTT.

The chain employs TRBV11-2 and TRBJ2-7; unclear D gene. This CDR3 region has 13 residues. Trimming removed 11 bases from V and 3 bases from J, with 17 bases in between. The germline V gene has CDR1 SGHAT and CDR2 FQNNGV. The CDR3 region has the DNA TGTGCCGGCTCCCCGGGCAGAGTCTACGAGCAGTACTTC. This gives the protein CAGSPGRVYEQYF.

V gene TRBV6-1 combines with J gene TRBJ2-1; the match to TRBD1 covers 7 bases. V shed 3 bases and J 7 bases; nucleotides not matched to a gene: 9. This CDR3 comprises 15 residues. The germline CDR1 and CDR2 sequences are MNHNS and SASEGT. This chain's CDR3 is CASSDQPGGDNEQFF. CDR3 DNA sequence: TGTGCCAGCAGTGATCAGCCAGGGGGAGATAATGAGCAGTTCTTC.

The DNA of the CDR3 is TGCAGCGCCCAAGGGGGGCTTCACTACAATGAGCAGTTCTTC. Its protein is CSAQGGLHYNEQFF. The chain couples TRBV29-1 to TRBJ2-1; possibly TRBD1 or TRBD2 for D (6 bases each). Germline V gene data show CDR1 as SQVTM and CDR2 as ANQGSEA. V was clipped by 7 bases and J by 3 bases, with 16 bases between them. The length of the CDR3 is 14 residues.

J is TRBJ2-3 and V is TRBV2; 8 nucleotides agree with TRBD1. J lost 4 bases, V lost 7 bases, and 10 bases had no gene match. Per germline, CDR1 SNHLY and CDR2 FYNNEI. The CDR3 runs 15 residues. Here the CDR3 reads CASNSGQGASDTQYF. CDR3 coding DNA: TGTGCCAGCAACTCGGGCCAGGGGGCCTCAGATACGCAGTATTTT. The variable domain in full, with the rest retrieved from reference TRBV2 and TRBJ2-3, is EPEVTQTPSHQVTQMGQEVILRCVPISNHLYFYWYRQILGQKVEFLVSFYNNEISEKSEIFDDQFSVERPDGSNFTLKIRSTKLEDSAMYFCASNSGQGASDTQYFGPGTRLTVL.

This clone has only one observation. The chain uses TRBV28 and TRBJ2-7; D unresolved. Germline CDR1 and CDR2: MDHEN and SYDVKM. Trimming took off 3 bases at V and 3 bases at J, with 3 bases between the two ends. This CDR3 spans 11 amino acids. CDR3 loop: CASSFSYEQYF. CDR3 coding DNA: TGTGCCAGCAGTTTTAGCTACGAGCAGTACTTC.

The chain combines TRBV15 with TRBJ2-1; D may be TRBD2 (6 bases). CDR3 length: 16 amino acids. The germline V gene encodes CDR1 LNHNV and CDR2 YYDKDF (reference sequence). V was clipped by 1 base and J by 7 bases, with 17 bases between them. Here the CDR3 reads CATSRGHSGEGNEQFF. Written as DNA, the CDR3 is TGTGCCACCAGCAGAGGCCACTCGGGAGAGGGGAATGAGCAGTTCTTC.

The V gene is TRBV19, the J gene TRBJ2-2; D gene unclear. The V gene's germline CDR1 is LNHDA and CDR2 SQIVND (reference sequence). Trimming removed 2 bases at V and 6 bases at J, with 7 bases between. The CDR3 is 13 amino acids. The DNA of the CDR3 is TGTGCCAGTAGTATATATGGGTCCGGGGAGCTGTTTTTT. Residues: CASSIYGSGELFF. Full variable domain (remainder filled in from reference TRBV19 and TRBJ2-2): DGGITQSPKYLFRKEGQNVTLSCEQNLNHDAMYWYRQDPGQGLRLIYYSQIVNDFQKGDIAEGYSVSREKKESFPLTVTSAQKNPTAFYLCASSIYGSGELFFGEGSRLTVL.

CDR3 loop: CASSPWTGGDTEAFF. In DNA form, the CDR3 reads TGCGCCAGCAGCCCATGGACCGGGGGGGACACTGAAGCTTTCTTT. The V call is TRBV5-1, the J call TRBJ1-1, with D perhaps matching TRBD1 (5 bases). Trimming cost V 4 bases and J 3 bases, with 16 bases left between them. This CDR3 comprises 15 residues. Germline loops: CDR1 SGHRS, CDR2 YFSETQ.

The chain has TRBV11-1 and TRBJ2-7; D may correspond to TRBD1 or TRBD2 (5 bases each). This CDR3 has 16 residues. Per germline, CDR1 SGHAT and CDR2 FQDESV (reference sequence). V lost 5 bases to trimming and J lost 0 bases, with 17 bases between them. The CDR3 here is CASSLPGRYSSYEQYF. The CDR3 region has the DNA TGTGCCAGCAGCCTCCCGGGACGGTACAGCTCCTACGAGCAGTACTTC. The full variable domain, rest sourced from reference TRBV11-1 and TRBJ2-7, is EAEVAQSPRYKITEKSQAVAFWCDPISGHATLYWYRQILGQGPELLVQFQDESVVDDSQLPKDRFSAERLKGVDSTLKIQPAELGDSAMYLCASSLPGRYSSYEQYFGPGTRLTVT.

The chain carries TRBV19 and TRBJ2-7; 10 bases map to TRBD2. V gave up 8 bases and J gave up 6 bases; unmatched junction bases: 10. The CDR3 covers 14 residues. Per the germline V gene, CDR1 is LNHDA and CDR2 is SQIVND (reference sequence). The CDR3 nucleotides read TGTGCCAGTCAGACTAGCGGGTCTTTGGGCGAGCAGTACTTC. It yields the protein CASQTSGSLGEQYF.

The chain uses TRBV21-1 and TRBJ2-2. TRBV21-1 is a pseudogene locus. This CDR3 has 15 residues. The CDR3 DNA follows: TGTGCCAGCAGCAAAGATATGGTTAACACCGGGGAGCTGTTTTTT. Translated: CASSKDMVNTGELFF.

This sequence joins TRBV4-1 and TRBJ2-7, with 10 positions matching TRBD1. Germline CDR1 is MGHRA and CDR2 is YSYEKL. Trimming at V came to 8 bases and at J to 5 bases, leaving 9 bases not matched to a gene. The CDR3 sequence is 14 residues long. The CDR3 here is CASRPTGGDHEQYF. CDR3 sequence (DNA): TGCGCCAGCCGCCCGACAGGGGGCGACCACGAGCAGTACTTC.

The chain links TRBV27 to TRBJ2-1, with 7 bases fitting TRBD2. Trimming removed 5 bases from V and 3 bases from J; junction bases left unmatched: 4. The CDR3 contains 14 residues. Germline CDR1 and CDR2: MNHEY and SMNVEV (reference sequence). DNA for the CDR3: TGTGCCAGCAGTGCCCGGGACTACTACAATGAGCAGTTCTTC. Its translation is CASSARDYYNEQFF.

V usage is TRBV5-5 and J usage is TRBJ2-7; a weak D match, TRBD2 (5 bases). Per germline, CDR1 SGHKS and CDR2 YYEKEE (reference sequence). V lost 3 bases, J lost 6 bases, and 13 bases lay in between. The CDR3 spans 13 residues. CDR3 in amino acids: CASSYPGGGEQYF. Written as DNA, the CDR3 is TGTGCCAGCAGCTATCCAGGAGGTGGCGAGCAGTACTTC.

The J gene is TRBJ1-5, the V gene TRBV19; perhaps TRBD1 as D (5 bases). The CDR3 runs 13 residues. V dropped 3 bases and J dropped 5 bases, with 8 bases sitting between them. Germline V gene data show CDR1 as LNHDA and CDR2 as SQIVND (reference sequence). Written as DNA, the CDR3 is TGTGCCAGTAGTATCGGGGGGTATCAGCCCCAGCATTTT. It is translated as CASSIGGYQPQHF. The full variable domain, with the rest looked up from reference TRBV19 and TRBJ1-5, is DGGITQSPKYLFRKEGQNVTLSCEQNLNHDAMYWYRQDPGQGLRLIYYSQIVNDFQKGDIAEGYSVSREKKESFPLTVTSAQKNPTAFYLCASSIGGYQPQHFGDGTRLSIL.